The entry that follows covers one TCR beta chain sequence. TCRdb's copy holds only in-frame clones and misses some; the assay was immunoSEQ multiplex PCR. The profile shows about 430,000 clones, around nine tenths of them singletons. This specimen belongs to a study of blood T cell repertoires in COVID-19. The sequencing input was PBMCs or T cells enriched from blood (not recorded which). This receptor was identified in a woman younger than 30 who had been exposed to COVID-19.

CDR3 protein: CASSLGGPEQETQYF. CDR3 nucleotides: TGTGCCAGCAGCTTGGGGGGGCCAGAACAAGAGACCCAGTACTTC. The V gene is TRBV5-8, the J gene TRBJ2-5; perhaps TRBD1 as D (6 bases). The V end lost 0 bases, the J end lost 2 bases, and 11 bases lay between the germline ends. The CDR3 spans 15 residues. From germline, CDR1 is SGHTS and CDR2 YDEGEE.